This T cell receptor beta chain is from a study of low-dose radiotherapy and immunotherapy resistance in tumors. Study-wide background: With fractions of 0.5 Gy given every 2 weeks, Cohort 1 accumulated a total of 6.5 Gy. One day prior to radiation and immunotherapy, intravenous cyclophosphamide at 200 mg/m2 was given, repeated every two weeks.

TRAV and TRBV primers primed cDNA for both TCRalpha and TCRbeta. TCR amplification ran roughly 21 PCR cycles using constant-region and V-primer adapter primers. TCRdb recomputed calls from the reads with MiXCR, one row per CDR3 protein. This table has about 12,000 distinct CDR3 sequences, over 60% appearing once. The V end lost 2 bases, the J end lost 7 bases, and 9 bases lay between the germline ends. This CDR3 region has 13 residues. From germline, CDR1 is SGHRS and CDR2 YFSETQ. V is TRBV5-1 and J is TRBJ2-2; D call uncertain. This TCR was recovered from a human donor with advanced metastatic prostate, ovarian, gallbladder or colorectal cancer (not recorded which). This table probably holds off-target reads from a library built for another chain. In nucleotides, the CDR3 is TGCGCCAGCAGCTTAGAATTGGTCGGGGAGCTGTTTTTT. This gives the protein CASSLELVGELFF.